The 32 T cell receptor beta chains presented below share a single source sample, sequenced in a study of T-cell reconstitution after alpha-beta-depleted transplantation in children (dated by TCRdb to about 2016). This sample's treatment or condition label indicates: allogeneic hematopoietic cell transplantation with graft depleted of TCRalphabeta T cells and CD19 B cells. Library preparation was by PCR. TCRdb shows the sequencer as Illumina HiSeq 2500. To normalize quantification of the TCRbeta repertoire, the TCR libraries were built with molecular barcoding that relied on unique molecular identifiers. In-frame beta chains were kept once TCRdb had trimmed the public reads at Q25 with fastp and called clones with MiXCR. CDR3 protein sequences are deduplicated, and each keeps its most common genes and DNA. The sample table holds 250,000 to 300,000 distinct CDR3 sequences, of which 11% were seen once. About a quarter of the sample goes to the ten largest clones.

The sample in question was peripheral blood, obtained 180 days after TCRalphabeta/CD19-depleted stem cell transplant. These receptors all stem from a male patient aged 2-15 years who had a stem cell transplant for chronic granulomatous disease, so the T cells may come from the graft donor.

This clonotype was observed at least ten times. This chain uses TRBV7-3 with TRBJ2-2; TRBD2 is a possible D gene (6 bases). The CDR3 extends over 14 amino acids. V gave up 6 bases and J gave up 7 bases, with 15 bases separating them. Germline loops: CDR1 SGHTA, CDR2 FQGTGA. In DNA, the CDR3 is TGTGCCAGCAGTACGGGACTGACCCTCGGGGAGCTGTTTTTT. Translated: CASSTGLTLGELFF.

This clonotype was detected ten times or more. V usage is TRBV5-5 and J usage is TRBJ2-7; tentatively, D is TRBD1 (6 bases). From germline, CDR1 is SGHKS and CDR2 YYEKEE (reference sequence). The CDR3 is made up of 14 amino acids. Trimming took off 1 base at V and 5 bases at J, with 13 bases between the two ends. CDR3 residues: CASSLWGPRDEQYF. CDR3 bases: TGTGCCAGCAGCTTGTGGGGGCCCAGGGACGAGCAGTACTTC.

This clonotype has at least ten counts. This chain links TRBV12-3 or TRBV12-4 with TRBJ1-1; TRBD1 matches 10 bases. The junction had 8 bases not matched to a gene; V was cut back by 6 bases and J by 1 base. The CDR3 loop spans 16 amino acids. CDR3 loop: CASRPDRGLGNTEAFF. DNA for the CDR3: TGTGCCAGCAGGCCTGACAGGGGGCTGGGGAACACTGAAGCTTTCTTT.

With respect to this clonotype: This could be a read error, since a much larger clone is one nucleotide away. V gene TRBV18 combines with J gene TRBJ1-1; D gene unclear. The CDR3 covers 15 residues. CDR1 KGHSH and CDR2 LQKENI come from the germline V gene. The DNA of the CDR3 is TGTGCCAGCTCACCAAATCTCCGCGGTTGGGCTGAAGATTTCTTT. Its translation is CASSPNLRGWAEDFF.

This clonotype appeared many times. This rearrangement joins TRBV20-1 to TRBJ2-1; D perhaps matches TRBD2 (5 bases). This CDR3 contains 14 residues. The V gene lost 4 bases and the J gene lost 5 bases, with 15 bases spanning the gap. The V gene's germline CDR1 is DFQATT and CDR2 SNEGSKA (reference sequence). The CDR3 region has the DNA TGCAGTGCTAAGCGGTACAGCGGAAACAATGAGCAGTTCTTC. Translated: CSAKRYSGNNEQFF.

There are many counts of this clonotype. The V gene is TRBV12-3 or TRBV12-4, the J gene TRBJ2-7; D tentatively fits TRBD1 or TRBD2 (5 bases each). CDR3 length equals 14 residues. V gave up 7 bases and J gave up 2 bases, with 15 bases separating them. The CDR3 nucleotides are TGTGCCAGCACCCCTGGGGGTCCCCCCTACGAGCAGTACTTC. It yields the protein CASTPGGPPYEQYF.

The sample holds many counts of this clonotype. This sequence joins TRBV9 and TRBJ2-5; 7 bases align to TRBD1. Germline V lookup: CDR1 SGDLS, CDR2 YYNGEE. After removal of 3 bases from V and 5 bases from J, the junction contained 7 bases not matched to a gene. The CDR3 is made up of 14 amino acids. CDR3 sequence: CASSAGTVGETQYF. The DNA of the CDR3 is TGTGCCAGCAGCGCCGGGACAGTGGGGGAGACCCAGTACTTC.

This clonotype was picked up many times. This chain uses TRBV5-5 with TRBJ2-1; no firm D call. Germline CDR1 reads SGHKS; CDR2 reads YYEKEE (reference sequence). V was cut by 0 bases and J by 0 bases, with 7 bases left in between. The CDR3 spans 15 residues. The CDR3 DNA follows: TGTGCCAGCAGCTTGGCCCTGAGCTCCTACAATGAGCAGTTCTTC. It translates to CASSLALSSYNEQFF.

At least ten counts were recorded for this clonotype. The gene calls are TRBV5-1 and TRBJ2-1, with 9 bases fitting TRBD2. This CDR3 is built from 15 residues. V was pared by 4 bases and J by 7 bases, with 9 bases of the junction left unmatched. Germline lookup yields CDR1 SGHRS and CDR2 YFSETQ. This CDR3 is CASSPKAGGSNEQFF. DNA for the CDR3: TGCGCCAGCAGCCCCAAAGCGGGGGGATCGAATGAGCAGTTCTTC.

This clonotype was recorded many times. The chain has TRBV20-1 and TRBJ2-1, with no clear D. Germline CDR1 reads DFQATT; CDR2 reads SNEGSKA (reference sequence). Trimming removed 6 bases from V and 8 bases from J, with 17 bases in between. The CDR3 has 13 residues. The CDR3 is CSAERQLGDEQFF. Here the CDR3 DNA reads TGCAGTGCAGAACGGCAGCTCGGCGATGAGCAGTTCTTC.

The table lists this clonotype with many counts. V usage is TRBV7-2 and J usage is TRBJ2-1; perhaps TRBD2 as D (6 bases). Germline-derived CDR1 and CDR2 are SGHTA and FQGNSA. Trimming left V 5 bases short and J 5 bases short, with 10 bases between. The CDR3 covers 13 residues. CDR3 nucleotide sequence: TGTGCCAGCAGCCTAAGGACTAACAATGAGCAGTTCTTC. Protein sequence: CASSLRTNNEQFF.

The sample holds many counts of this clonotype. The rearrangement uses TRBV11-3 and TRBJ2-1, with TRBD1 matching over 9 bases. V was pared by 6 bases and J by 3 bases, with 9 bases of the junction left unmatched. This CDR3 spans 16 amino acids. The germline V gene encodes CDR1 SGHNT and CDR2 YENEEA. This CDR3 reads CASSQSQGAGYNEQFF. CDR3 bases: TGTGCCAGCAGTCAGTCACAGGGGGCAGGCTACAATGAGCAGTTCTTC.

The chain is built from TRBV15 and TRBJ2-7; no reliable D call. Trimming cost V 0 bases and J 7 bases, with 10 bases left between them. The CDR3 has 13 residues. The germline V gene encodes CDR1 LNHNV and CDR2 YYDKDF (reference sequence). For the CDR3, the DNA is TGTGCCACCAGCAGAGATCATCTAAGAGAGCAGTACTTC. Protein: CATSRDHLREQYF.

This clonotype has a count of ten or more. The V call is TRBV7-2, the J call TRBJ2-5; D remains unclear. V was clipped by 5 bases and J by 9 bases, with 13 bases between them. The CDR3 contains 12 residues. The germline V gene encodes CDR1 SGHTA and CDR2 FQGNSA. CDR3 amino acids: CASSPHVGAQYF. The CDR3 bases are TGTGCCAGCAGCCCCCATGTTGGGGCCCAGTACTTC. The full variable domain, completed using reference TRBV7-2 and TRBJ2-5, is GAGVSQSPSNKVTEKGKDVELRCDPISGHTALYWYRQSLGQGLEFLIYFQGNSAPDKSGLPSDRFSAERTGGSVSTLTIQRTQQEDSAVYLCASSPHVGAQYFGPGTRLLVL.

At least ten counts were recorded for this clonotype. The CDR3 sequence is CASSVARDRTTLLAKNIQYF. CDR3 sequence (DNA): TGTGCCAGCAGTGTAGCCCGGGACAGGACTACCCTCCTAGCCAAAAACATTCAGTACTTC. The chain is built from TRBV6-1 and TRBJ2-4, with 8 bases matching TRBD1. Trimming at V came to 4 bases and at J to 0 bases, leaving 17 bases not matched to a gene. The length of the CDR3 is 20 residues. The germline V gene encodes CDR1 MNHNS and CDR2 SASEGT.

This clonotype came up many times. The chain employs TRBV3-1 and TRBJ2-7; D unresolved. Deletions cut 4 bases from V and 0 bases from J, with 10 bases between. Per germline, CDR1 LGHDT and CDR2 YNNKEL (reference sequence). The CDR3 has 14 amino acids. For the CDR3, the DNA is TGTGCCAGCAGCCCTGGGGTGTCCTCCTACGAGCAGTACTTC. Protein sequence: CASSPGVSSYEQYF.

This clonotype was found many times. The genes are TRBV2 and TRBJ2-5, with 9 bases matching TRBD1. The trim removed 7 bases at V and 4 bases at J, leaving 7 bases unmatched. CDR1 is SNHLY, CDR2 FYNNEI, per germline. There are 14 residues in the CDR3. CDR3 residues: CASTWTGEGETQYF. The CDR3 DNA sequence: TGTGCCAGCACCTGGACAGGGGAAGGAGAGACCCAGTACTTC.

Concerning this clonotype itself: This may stem from a read error, because a much larger clone lies one nucleotide away. The V gene is TRBV20-1, the J gene TRBJ2-1, with TRBD2 matching over 7 bases. The CDR3 consists of 15 residues. From germline, CDR1 is DFQATT and CDR2 SNEGSKA (reference sequence). V gave up 7 bases and J gave up 2 bases; unmatched junction bases: 11. The CDR3 reads CSVSRLAATYNEQFF. The DNA for the CDR3 is TGCAGTGTTAGTAGACTAGCCGCAACCTACAATGAGCAGTTCTTC.

This clonotype was recorded many times. The chain couples TRBV20-1 to TRBJ2-4; D tentatively reads TRBD1 or TRBD2 (5 bases each). Germline loops: CDR1 DFQATT, CDR2 SNEGSKA (reference sequence). This CDR3 has 14 residues. Trimming pared 1 base from V and 8 bases from J, leaving 15 bases between. This chain's CDR3 is CSARATGASYIQYF. CDR3 nucleotides: TGCAGTGCTAGAGCCACCGGGGCGTCGTACATTCAGTACTTC.

This clonotype was found many times. The chain combines TRBV20-1 with TRBJ2-1; the D is unclear. Trimming took off 3 bases at V and 10 bases at J, with 10 bases between the two ends. Germline V gives CDR1 DFQATT, CDR2 SNEGSKA (reference sequence). The CDR3 is 11 amino acids. The CDR3 region is CSARIEEEQFF. The CDR3 bases are TGCAGTGCTAGGATAGAAGAGGAGCAGTTCTTC.

This clonotype was picked up many times. The V and J genes are TRBV27 and TRBJ1-2, with D tentatively TRBD1 (5 bases). The CDR3 extends over 13 amino acids. Trimming pared 6 bases from V and 2 bases from J, leaving 10 bases between. From germline, CDR1 is MNHEY and CDR2 SMNVEV (reference sequence). As DNA, the CDR3 is TGTGCCAGCAGCCCCGGGGCCAACTATGGCTACACCTTC. Translated, it gives CASSPGANYGYTF.

This clonotype was seen repeatedly, ten times or more. The V gene is TRBV27, the J gene TRBJ1-1; the D gene is possibly TRBD1 (5 bases). The CDR3 loop spans 14 amino acids. Germline CDR1 and CDR2: MNHEY and SMNVEV (reference sequence). Trimming took 5 bases from V and 1 from J, leaving 11 bases between them. This chain's CDR3 is CASSRAGKNTEAFF. DNA for the CDR3: TGTGCCAGCAGTAGGGCAGGGAAGAACACTGAAGCTTTCTTT.

This clonotype was counted ten times or more. The chain uses TRBV5-1 and TRBJ2-1, with a possible D match to TRBD2 (7 bases). Trimming pared 4 bases from V and 10 bases from J, leaving 18 bases between. The CDR3 is 14 amino acids. Germline V gene lookup returns CDR1 SGHRS and CDR2 YFSETQ. CDR3 DNA sequence: TGCGCCAGCAGCCCGGGGGGCCGAAGGGAAGAGCAGTTCTTC. This sequence encodes CASSPGGRREEQFF.

This clonotype was observed many times. The chain has TRBV29-1 and TRBJ2-1; 8 bases fit TRBD1. CDR3 length equals 12 residues. V was pared by 8 bases and J by 3 bases, with 3 bases of the junction left unmatched. Per germline, CDR1 SQVTM and CDR2 ANQGSEA. This chain's CDR3 is CSFDRGYNEQFF. CDR3 bases: TGCAGCTTCGACAGGGGCTACAATGAGCAGTTCTTC.

This clonotype was counted at least ten times. The chain combines TRBV7-2 with TRBJ1-1; possibly TRBD1 for D (5 bases). The CDR3 runs 13 residues. V lost 0 bases, J lost 7 bases, and 9 bases lay in between. Germline V gene lookup returns CDR1 SGHTA and CDR2 FQGNSA. DNA for the CDR3: TGTGCCAGCAGCTTAGCGGGGGGGGTTGAAGCTTTCTTT. Encoded protein: CASSLAGGVEAFF.

This clonotype has at least ten counts. V gene TRBV5-5 combines with J gene TRBJ1-2; possible D gene TRBD1, 5 bases. This CDR3 comprises 16 residues. Per the germline V gene, CDR1 is SGHKS and CDR2 is YYEKEE (reference sequence). V was clipped by 0 bases and J by 0 bases, with 12 bases between them. CDR3 in amino acids: CASSLGQGLANYGYTF. Written as DNA, the CDR3 is TGTGCCAGCAGCTTGGGCCAGGGCCTGGCTAACTATGGCTACACCTTC.

This clonotype turned up a few times. CDR3 loop: CAWSVLRNPEGTDTQYF. The CDR3 DNA reads TGTGCCTGGAGTGTACTCAGGAACCCAGAGGGCACAGATACGCAGTATTTT. The V call is TRBV30, the J call TRBJ2-3; D gene uncertain. The V end was cut by 0 bases, the J end by 1 base, with 17 bases between. Germline V gene lookup returns CDR1 GTSNPN and CDR2 SVGIG (reference sequence). The CDR3 totals 17 residues.

The sample holds many counts of this clonotype. The chain is built from TRBV7-2 and TRBJ2-1, with 7 bases matching TRBD2. Germline-derived CDR1 and CDR2 are SGHTA and FQGNSA. There are 14 residues in the CDR3. J was trimmed by 6 bases and V by 7 bases; bases with no gene match: 9. The CDR3 spells CASTPTRTSNEQFF. DNA of the CDR3: TGTGCCAGCACCCCAACGAGGACTAGCAATGAGCAGTTCTTC.

This clonotype has at least ten counts. As DNA, the CDR3 is TGCGCCAGCAGCCAGGGCGGGGTCGGTACACCCCTCCACTTT. Its translation is CASSQGGVGTPLHF. The V call is TRBV5-1, the J call TRBJ1-6; TRBD1 is a possible D gene (5 bases). The V gene's germline CDR1 is SGHRS and CDR2 YFSETQ. The CDR3 contains 14 residues. The germline V and J ends were trimmed by 4 bases and 11 bases, with 16 bases remaining between them.

This clonotype was found many times. This chain links TRBV7-7 with TRBJ2-5; 7 bases are shared with TRBD2. CDR3 length: 16 amino acids. Germline V CDR1 and CDR2: SSHAT, FNYEAQ (reference sequence). The J segment lost 4 bases and the V segment lost 1 base, leaving 9 bases of the junction unmatched. The CDR3 bases are TGTGCCAGCAGCTTAGGGGGGGGAGTGGTTGGAGAGACCCAGTACTTC. It encodes CASSLGGGVVGETQYF.

This clonotype has at least ten counts. V gene TRBV18 combines with J gene TRBJ1-4, with unresolved D. With 3 bases removed from V and 0 bases from J, the gap between germline ends came to 8 bases. Looked up from germline, CDR1 is KGHSH and CDR2 is LQKENI. CDR3 length equals 15 residues. This chain's CDR3 is CASSPGGPTNEKLFF. CDR3 DNA sequence: TGTGCCAGCTCACCCGGAGGCCCAACTAATGAAAAACTGTTTTTT.

Ten or more counts support this clonotype. The chain couples TRBV20-1 to TRBJ2-1; 11 bases align to TRBD2. After removal of 2 bases from V and 2 bases from J, the junction contained 5 bases not matched to a gene. Germline V gene sequence: CDR1 DFQATT, CDR2 SNEGSKA (reference sequence). The CDR3 spans 16 residues. The CDR3 protein is CSARIIAGGPYNEQFF. DNA of the CDR3: TGCAGTGCTAGAATTATAGCGGGAGGGCCCTACAATGAGCAGTTCTTC.